These 23 T cell receptor delta chains originate from one sample sequenced in a study of γδ T cells in repeated Plasmodium falciparum infection. Bulk repertoires came from Vgamma9/Vdelta2+ or Vdelta2-negative gammadelta T cells flow-sorted from PBMC. TCRdb reanalyzed the multiplex PCR reads using CATT. The sample carries 55,000 to 70,000 delta-chain clones, over 1.5% recorded once. Sequenced sample: gamma-delta T cells from blood. The receptor set was obtained from a pool of human donors (malaria-infected and uninfected, not separated).

This clone was observed many times. With only one base between it and a far larger clone, this is likely a read error. Within the sample, other DNA sequences also encode this same CDR3. J is TRDJ1 and V is TRDV2; 11 nucleotides line up with TRDD3. The germline V gene encodes CDR1 GEAIGNYY and CDR2 EKD. This CDR3 is 18 amino acids long. V dropped 3 bases and J dropped 3; count of bases not matched to a gene: 14. The CDR3 nucleotides are TGTGCCTGTGACGCTCCTCGGTGGGGGATACGCCGGTCCGATAAACTCATCTTT. Protein sequence: CACDAPRWGIRRSDKLIF.

This clone appeared many times. A far more abundant clone sits one base away, making this likely a read error. Other DNA sequences in this sample translate to the same CDR3. The chain carries TRDV1 and TRDJ1, with TRDD3 matching over 13 bases. The CDR3 sequence is 19 residues long. Germline V gene sequence: CDR1 TSWWSYY, CDR2 QGS. The CDR3 bases are TGTGCTCTCAATCACAAGGCAAACTGGGGGATACGGCCCACCGATAAGCTCATCTTT. This gives the protein CALNHKANWGIRPTDKLIF.

About this clone itself: The protein given by TCRdb reflects a much larger clone and differs at residue 11 from this DNA's translation, likely from a read error; the protein shown is the DNA's translation. The chain combines TRDV1 with TRDJ1, with a weak D call TRDD2 (6 bases). Trimming shortened V by 3 bases and J by 1 base, and 18 bases separated the two germline ends. This CDR3 has 17 residues. CDR1 and CDR2 (germline): TSWWSYY, QGS. CDR3 amino acids: CALGEAFPLYCTDKLIF. CDR3 nucleotides: TGTGCTCTTGGGGAGGCCTTCCCGCTTTATTGCACCGATAAACTCATCTTT.

For this clone: TCRdb records a much larger clone's protein for this DNA, with a difference at residue 19 that likely arises from a read error; the protein given is the translation of the DNA. The rearrangement joins TRDV1 to TRDJ1, with 10 bases matching TRDD3. TCRdb gives no J gene; it was assigned here by matching the DNA to germline. V lost 2 bases to trimming and J lost 2 bases; unmatched junction nucleotides: 38. The length of the CDR3 is 27 residues. CDR1 and CDR2 (germline): TSWWSYY, QGS. CDR3 nucleotides: TGTGCTCTTGGGGAAAGTGAGGATCCTACGCCCTCTTCGGGGGATACGCGTATAAGATGGGATACCGATAAACTCATCTTT. Amino acid sequence: CALGESEDPTPSSGDTRIRWDTDKLIF.

This clone has at least ten counts. This clone may be a read error of a much larger clone one base away. Because the CDR3's place on the DNA is in doubt, the DNA is left out and the CDR3 is given as listed by TCRdb. The sample holds other DNA sequences that translate to the same CDR3. This chain links TRDV1 with TRDJ1. The CDR3 is 16 amino acids long, termini counted. Germline assignment: CDR1 TSWWSYY and CDR2 QGS. CDR3: CALLIFPTPYVCRLIF.

V usage is TRDV1 and J usage is TRDJ1; 9 bases align to TRDD3. The J gene, not given by TCRdb, was assigned here from a germline match of the nucleotide sequence. The V gene end was trimmed by 3 bases and the J gene end by 1 base; junction bases not matched to a gene: 9. CDR1 TSWWSYY and CDR2 QGS come from the germline V gene. This CDR3 is 17 amino acids long. In nucleotides, the CDR3 is TGTGCTCTTGGGGACCCCGACTGGGGGACACTCACCGATAAACTCATCTTT. Amino acids: CALGDPDWGTLTDKLIF.

As for this clone: The likely explanation is a read error, given a far larger clone one base away. Other nucleotide sequences from this sample produce the same CDR3. The gene calls are TRDV3 and TRDJ1, with 12 bases fitting TRDD3. Germline V CDR1 and CDR2: TVYSNPD, GDNSRS (reference sequence). The V segment lost 2 bases and the J segment 2 bases; nucleotides outside the gene matches: 27. The CDR3 covers 22 residues. The CDR3 region is CAFCPSFLQYWGIPDRTDKLIF. CDR3 nucleotide sequence: TGTGCCTTTTGCCCGAGCTTCCTGCAGTACTGGGGGATACCGGATCGTACCGATAAACTCATCTTT.

Sample share makes this clone medium-sized (0.01 to 0.1%). The sample carries other DNA sequences with the same CDR3. The chain uses TRDV1 and TRDJ1; no clear D gene. The CDR3 is 19 residues long. Trimming shortened V by 5 bases and J by 2 bases, and 27 bases separated the two germline ends. Germline-derived CDR1 and CDR2 are TSWWSYY and QGS. In DNA, the CDR3 is TGTGCTCTTGGGTGCCAGGGAGTGGCTACTCCCCTGTCTACCGATAAACTCATCTTT. Translating gives CALGCQGVATPLSTDKLIF.

A note on this clone: This is likely an artifact of a read error, given a far larger clone one base away. Other nucleotide sequences in the sample specify the same CDR3. V is TRDV1 and J is TRDJ1; 8 bases match TRDD3. J was trimmed by 4 bases and V by 1 base; bases with no gene match: 20. Germline-derived CDR1 and CDR2 are TSWWSYY and QGS. The CDR3 runs to 20 residues. CDR3 DNA: TGTGCTCTTGGGGAACAAGGACTTTACGGTGTACTGGGGGGAGGCGATAAACTCATCTTT. Translation: CALGEQGLYGVLGGGDKLIF.

This clone was seen ten or more times. TCRdb lists the protein of a much larger clone for this DNA, which differs at residue 11, so this is likely a read error; the protein given here is translated from the DNA itself. The chain is built from TRDV1 and TRDJ1; TRDD3 is a possible D gene (5 bases). The CDR3 loop spans 12 amino acids. CDR1 and CDR2 (germline): TSWWSYY, QGS. CDR3 sequence: CALGGDTDKLTF. The CDR3 DNA reads TGTGCTCTTGGTGGGGACACCGATAAACTCACCTTT.

The table lists this clone with many counts. The protein TCRdb lists belongs to a much larger clone and differs from this DNA's translation at residue 10, which points to a read error; the protein shown is made from the DNA. The chain couples TRDV1 to TRDJ1; D remains unclear. Germline CDR1 and CDR2: TSWWSYY and QGS. Trimming left V 4 bases short and J 1 base short, with 16 bases between. The CDR3 is made up of 16 amino acids. The CDR3 reads CALGGRSAFRTDKLIF. CDR3 nucleotides: TGTGCTCTTGGGGGCCGCTCCGCTTTCCGCACCGATAAACTCATCTTT.

This clone was recorded many times. This probably arose from a read error, given a far larger clone one base away. In the same sample, other DNA sequences code for this CDR3. The chain is built from TRDV1 and TRDJ1; the D is unclear. The germline V gene has CDR1 TSWWSYY and CDR2 QGS. CDR3 size: 16 residues. The CDR3, as DNA: TGTGCTCTTGGGGAAACAAGGGCCGCGTACACTGATAAACTCATCTTT. Residues: CALGETRAAYTDKLIF.

This clone came up many times. The V and J genes are TRDV1 and TRDJ1, with D perhaps given as TRDD2 or TRDD3 (6 bases each). Assignment of the J gene here rests on matching the DNA to germline, because TCRdb gives none. V lost 1 base to trimming and J lost 2 bases, with 29 bases between them. CDR1 is TSWWSYY and CDR2 is QGS in the germline V gene. The CDR3 sequence is 21 residues long. The CDR3 loop reads CALGEPLRFLQQGYSTDKLIF. In DNA, the CDR3 is TGTGCTCTTGGGGAACCGCTTCGCTTCCTTCAACAGGGATATTCAACCGATAAACTCATCTTT.

This clone has ten or more counts. TCRdb shows a much larger clone's protein in place of this DNA's translation, and the two differ at residue 15, likely through a read error; the protein shown is translated from the DNA. This sequence joins TRDV2 and TRDJ1; 9 bases map to TRDD3. V lost 3 bases to trimming and J lost 0 bases; unmatched junction nucleotides: 28. Germline values: CDR1 GEAIGNYY, CDR2 EKD. The CDR3 has 23 amino acids. CDR3 bases: TGTGCCTGTGACGCCGCGACTGCCTTCCCCCGTACTGGGGGACACGGGTACACCGATAAACTCATCTTT. This encodes CACDAATAFPRTGGHGYTDKLIF.

A remark on this clone: TCRdb records a much larger clone's protein for this DNA, with a difference at residue 10 that likely arises from a read error; the protein given is the translation of the DNA. The chain has TRDV2 and TRDJ1; 11 nucleotides match TRDD3. The J gene was not available in TCRdb and was assigned here by matching the DNA to germline segments. The germline CDR1 and CDR2 sequences are GEAIGNYY and EKD. The CDR3 runs 14 residues. The CDR3 here is CARDPGGYTNKLIF. The CDR3 DNA reads as TGTGCACGTGACCCTGGGGGATACACCAATAAACTCATCTTT.

A note on this clone: The amino acid sequence in TCRdb belongs to a much larger clone and departs from this DNA's translation at residue 15, likely a sequencing read error; the sequence shown is translated from the DNA. The rearrangement links TRDV1 to TRDJ1; possibly TRDD3 for D (7 bases). No J gene was available from TCRdb, and it was assigned here by a germline match of the DNA. Germline V gene sequence: CDR1 TSWWSYY, CDR2 QGS. The CDR3 runs 21 residues. V lost 3 bases to trimming and J lost 0 bases, with 29 bases between them. This CDR3 reads CALGELCSYNLWGFHTDKLIF. CDR3 nucleotide sequence: TGTGCTCTTGGGGAGCTTTGCTCCTACAATCTCTGGGGGTTCCACACCGATAAACTCATCTTT.

At least ten counts were recorded for this clone. Translating this DNA gives a protein that differs at residue 9 from the TCRdb one, which belongs to a much larger clone; a read error is likely, and the protein shown is this translation. This chain uses TRDV2 with TRDJ1, with TRDD3 matching over 10 bases. The CDR3 extends over 18 amino acids. CDR1 is GEAIGNYY, CDR2 EKD, per germline. Trimming cost V 3 bases and J 0 bases; bases outside gene matches: 12. The CDR3 loop is CACDPYWGMRLYTDKLIF. The CDR3 bases are TGTGCCTGTGACCCCTACTGGGGGATGCGCCTTTACACCGATAAACTCATCTTT.

This clone was observed at least ten times. The TCRdb record carries a much larger clone's protein, which differs from this DNA's translation at residue 12; a read error is the likely cause, and the protein listed here is the DNA translation. The rearrangement joins TRDV1 to TRDJ1; TRDD3 is a possible D gene (6 bases). The V and J ends lost 0 bases and 9 bases respectively, with 23 bases between them. The CDR3 contains 17 residues. Germline V CDR1 and CDR2: TSWWSYY, QGS. The CDR3 reads CALGELALRWGGEELIF. The CDR3 DNA reads TGTGCTCTTGGGGAACTAGCTCTTCGGTGGGGGGGGGAGGAACTCATCTTT.

Ten or more counts support this clone. The protein TCRdb gives is from a much larger clone and does not agree with this DNA's translation at residue 6, likely a read error; the protein shown here comes from the DNA. CDR3 DNA: TGTGCTCTGGTCCCTATGGGGAGGACCGATAAACTCATCTTT. The encoded protein is CALVPMGRTDKLIF. The chain combines TRDV1 with TRDJ1; D perhaps matches TRDD3 (5 bases). Trimming took 9 bases from V and 2 from J, leaving 16 bases between them. CDR1 TSWWSYY and CDR2 QGS come from the germline V gene. There are 14 residues in the CDR3.

This clone showed up just a few times. TCRdb has a much larger clone's protein, which differs at residue 7 from the translation of this DNA, likely because of a read error; what is shown is the protein translated from the DNA. This chain connects TRDV1 to TRDJ1, with TRDD2 as a possible D gene (5 bases). TCRdb gives no J gene; it was assigned here by matching the DNA to germline. Trimming took off 6 bases at V and 5 bases at J, with 28 bases between the two ends. The germline V gene has CDR1 TSWWSYY and CDR2 QGS. This CDR3 has 18 residues. CDR3 sequence: CALGDKSLPFAAPDKLIF. The CDR3 coding sequence is TGTGCTCTTGGCGATAAATCCCTACCCTTCGCTGCCCCAGATAAACTCATCTTT.

Ten or more counts support this clone. Only one base separates this from a far larger clonotype, so it likely reflects a read error. Other DNA sequences in the sample encode the same CDR3. This chain uses TRDV1 with TRDJ1; 8 bases match TRDD3. The CDR3 covers 16 residues. Per the germline V gene, CDR1 is TSWWSYY and CDR2 is QGS. The CDR3 sequence is CALAHWGPHDPDKLIF. CDR3 nucleotide sequence: TGTGCTCTTGCACACTGGGGGCCCCATGACCCCGATAAACTAATCTTT.

This clone was seen more than once but under ten times. This DNA translates differently at residue 14 from the TCRdb protein, which is that of a much larger clone; a read error is likely, and the protein shown is the DNA's own translation. The chain recombines TRDV1 with TRDJ1; 7 bases map to TRDD3. The trim removed 2 bases at V and 0 bases at J, leaving 21 bases unmatched. From germline, CDR1 is TSWWSYY and CDR2 QGS. The CDR3 sequence is 21 residues long. For the CDR3, the DNA is TGTGCTCTTGGGGAAGTCTTAAACGGGCCTTCTGGGGGCACGTACACCGATAAACTCATCTTT. This codes for CALGEVLNGPSGGTYTDKLIF.

Worth noting for this clone: A far larger clone is a single base away, which makes a read error likely. Within the sample, other DNA sequences also encode this same CDR3. The rearrangement links TRDV1 to TRDJ1; 10 bases map to TRDD3. TCRdb leaves out the J gene; it was filled in here by matching the DNA to germline. The CDR3 has 20 residues. Germline V gene lookup returns CDR1 TSWWSYY and CDR2 QGS. The CDR3 coding sequence is TGTGCTATTGGGGAACTAGTTCCGAAGTGGGGGATACCATCGGTCGATAAACTCATCTTT. Its translation: CAIGELVPKWGIPSVDKLIF.